The sequence of this T cell receptor beta chain was determined in a study of blood T cell repertoires in COVID-19. Whole-study context: Acute and convalescent COVID-19 samples came from the United States, Italy and Spain. PBMCs, B-cell-depleted T cells, or T cells were the source of the cDNA or gDNA that made up the material.

Germline V gene sequence: CDR1 LGHNT, CDR2 FRNRAP. V was shortened by 4 bases and J by 1 base, with 10 bases between the two germline ends. This CDR3 contains 14 residues. In the authors' methods: Amplification of reference gene primers was used by the study to estimate nucleated cell counts. Only in-frame clones appear in the TCRdb table, and some are missing; sequencing was by immunoSEQ multiplex PCR. Clonal size and the V and J genes are those of that table, whereas D and trimming came from the DNA. The sample includes about 200,000 clones, around 82% of them seen just once. The sequence derives from a woman aged 40-49 years with acute or convalescent COVID-19. The specimen sequenced was peripheral blood. The J gene is TRBJ1-1, the V gene TRBV12-5, with D possibly being TRBD1 (6 bases). The CDR3 bases are TGTGCTAGTGGTTACGGACAGAGGAACACTGAAGCTTTCTTT. Protein: CASGYGQRNTEAFF.